Each of the 28 T cell receptor beta chains below was sequenced from the same sample in a study of technical replicates of blood from a handful of donors. Here immunoSEQ multiplex PCR was the method, and the copy in TCRdb shows in-frame clones only, minus some. This sample carries about 60,000 clones, around nine tenths of them seen once, and the ten largest clones take roughly 5.2%. The sample comprised PBMCs. Every receptor here comes from a human donor in good health. Some clones in this sample may be carry-over from other donors' samples.

The chain links TRBV19 to TRBJ2-1; TRBD2 agrees at 9 bases. CDR1 LNHDA and CDR2 SQIVND come from the germline V gene (reference sequence). The CDR3 has 15 residues. The V gene end was trimmed by 4 bases and the J gene end by 12 bases; junction bases not matched to a gene: 13. Here the CDR3 DNA reads TGTGCCAGTAGTAGATCGGGACTAGCCCCCGGGTGGCAGTTCTTC. Encoded protein: CASSRSGLAPGWQFF.

The chain links TRBV7-6 to TRBJ1-1, with 9 positions matching TRBD1. V was clipped by 0 bases and J by 3 bases; unmatched bases: 5. The length of the CDR3 is 16 residues. Per the germline V gene, CDR1 is SGHVS and CDR2 is FNYEAQ. The CDR3 protein is CASSLAGQGPDTEAFF. CDR3 bases: TGTGCCAGCAGCTTAGCGGGACAGGGCCCAGACACTGAAGCTTTCTTT.

The chain recombines TRBV7-9 with TRBJ2-2; the match to TRBD2 covers 12 bases. V lost 5 bases and J lost 7; bases outside the gene matches: 8. This CDR3 region has 16 residues. The germline V gene has CDR1 SEHNR and CDR2 FQNEAQ (reference sequence). CDR3 amino acids: CASSPLAGGPGGELFF. DNA of the CDR3: TGTGCCAGCAGCCCTCTAGCGGGAGGGCCAGGCGGGGAGCTGTTTTTT.

J is TRBJ1-1 and V is TRBV21-1. TRBV21-1 is noted as a pseudogene. The CDR3 has 13 residues. The CDR3 DNA follows: TGTGCCAGCAGCAAAGCGCGCCCGATTGAAGCTTTCTTT. Residues: CASSKARPIEAFF.

The chain joins TRBV5-4 to TRBJ2-7; 9 nucleotides match TRBD1. This CDR3 region has 14 residues. The junction had 9 bases not matched to a gene; V was cut back by 7 bases and J by 4 bases. Germline V gene sequence: CDR1 SGHNT, CDR2 YYREEE (reference sequence). The CDR3 bases are TGTGCCAGCGCAGAAAAACAGGGGGCTTACGAGCAGTACTTC. Translating it yields CASAEKQGAYEQYF.

This clone is labeled as medium-sized. The V and J genes are TRBV5-1 and TRBJ2-1; TRBD2 aligns across 8 bases. This CDR3 contains 14 residues. The J segment lost 3 bases and the V segment lost 4 bases, leaving 3 bases of the junction unmatched. In germline, CDR1 is SGHRS, CDR2 YFSETQ. CDR3 sequence (DNA): TGCGCCAGCAGCCAGAGCGGGGGCTACAATGAGCAGTTCTTC. It translates to CASSQSGGYNEQFF.

This clone has a handful of counts. The chain is built from TRBV28 and TRBJ2-7; D may be TRBD1 (6 bases). CDR1 MDHEN and CDR2 SYDVKM come from the germline V gene. Trimming removed 6 bases from V and 0 bases from J, with 12 bases in between. The length of the CDR3 is 14 residues. The CDR3 nucleotides read TGTGCCAGCAGGCCCAGGGGAACCTCCTACGAGCAGTACTTC. It translates to CASRPRGTSYEQYF.

This clone was seen more than once but under ten times. The chain couples TRBV2 to TRBJ1-5; no clear D. V lost 3 bases to trimming and J lost 7 bases, with 7 bases between them. The V gene's germline CDR1 is SNHLY and CDR2 FYNNEI. The CDR3 covers 12 residues. DNA for the CDR3: TGTGCCAGCAGTGATGTTCTCCAGCCCCAGCATTTT. Its translation: CASSDVLQPQHF.

Written as DNA, the CDR3 is TGTGCCAGCTCACCACGGGAAGCGGTGGAGACCCAGTACTTC. The encoded protein is CASSPREAVETQYF. V gene TRBV18 combines with J gene TRBJ2-5; D perhaps matches TRBD2 (5 bases). Germline V gene lookup returns CDR1 KGHSH and CDR2 LQKENI. Trimming cost V 1 base and J 5 bases, with 11 bases left between them. This CDR3 region has 14 residues.

The J gene is TRBJ2-1, the V gene TRBV6-1; D is perhaps TRBD1 (6 bases). V dropped 1 base and J dropped 7 bases, with 11 bases sitting between them. Per the germline V gene, CDR1 is MNHNS and CDR2 is SASEGT. The CDR3 covers 14 residues. The CDR3 sequence: CASSEGGRGNEQFF. Written as DNA, the CDR3 is TGTGCCAGCAGTGAAGGGGGCAGGGGAAATGAGCAGTTCTTC.

V and J are TRBV5-4 and TRBJ2-7, with 10 bases fitting TRBD1. The CDR3 consists of 13 residues. Germline V gene lookup returns CDR1 SGHNT and CDR2 YYREEE (reference sequence). V trimming: 5 bases; J trimming: 5 bases; junction bases outside the gene matches: 4. CDR3 sequence reads: CASRGQGSHEQYF. The CDR3 bases are TGTGCCAGCAGGGGACAGGGGTCCCACGAGCAGTACTTC.

V usage is TRBV10-3 and J usage is TRBJ2-3, with TRBD2 matching over 15 bases. Germline V lookup: CDR1 ENHRY, CDR2 SYGVKD. The ends lost 3 bases at V and 4 bases at J; junction bases unmatched: 2. This CDR3 spans 16 amino acids. The CDR3 bases are TGTGCCATCAGTGATCGGACTAGCGGGGGGGCAGATACGCAGTATTTT. It encodes CAISDRTSGGADTQYF.

This clone was counted a few times. The rearrangement uses TRBV15 and TRBJ2-1, with 10 bases that match TRBD2. With V trimmed by 0 bases and J by 6 bases, 8 bases remained unmatched. The germline V gene encodes CDR1 LNHNV and CDR2 YYDKDF (reference sequence). The CDR3 is made up of 17 amino acids. CDR3 sequence (DNA): TGTGCCACCAGCAGAGACTCCCACAGCGGGAGGGGCAATGAGCAGTTCTTC. It codes for CATSRDSHSGRGNEQFF.

The chain carries TRBV18 and TRBJ2-7; TRBD2 might be the D (5 bases). V was trimmed by 4 bases and J by 0 bases, leaving 7 bases between them. The germline V gene has CDR1 KGHSH and CDR2 LQKENI. This CDR3 is built from 13 residues. Written as DNA, the CDR3 is TGTGCCAGCTCACTCCGGGGCTCCTACGAGCAGTACTTC. Translating it yields CASSLRGSYEQYF.

The V gene is TRBV19, the J gene TRBJ1-4; a possible D gene is TRBD1 (6 bases). V shed 3 bases and J shed 7 bases, with 15 bases lying between them. The CDR3 runs to 15 residues. Germline V gene lookup returns CDR1 LNHDA and CDR2 SQIVND (reference sequence). The CDR3, as DNA: TGTGCCAGTAGTATCTCGACAGGTAGTTCTGAAAAACTGTTTTTT. Its translation: CASSISTGSSEKLFF.

The rearrangement links TRBV19 to TRBJ2-1; no definite D call. Germline-derived CDR1 and CDR2 are LNHDA and SQIVND (reference sequence). Trimming cost V 2 bases and J 5 bases, with 7 bases left between them. This CDR3 is built from 13 residues. The CDR3 bases are TGTGCCAGTAGTATAAATGCGAACAATGAGCAGTTCTTC. Translating it yields CASSINANNEQFF.

The V and J genes are TRBV5-4 and TRBJ2-7; D not certain. The CDR3 sequence is 13 residues long. Germline lookup yields CDR1 SGHNT and CDR2 YYREEE (reference sequence). V was clipped by 0 bases and J by 6 bases, with 10 bases between them. DNA for the CDR3: TGTGCCAGCAGCTTGGGGGCCGCCGCCGAGCAGTACTTC. Protein sequence: CASSLGAAAEQYF. The variable domain in full, completed from reference TRBV5-4 and TRBJ2-7, reads ETGVTQSPTHLIKTRGQQVTLRCSSQSGHNTVSWYQQALGQGPQFIFQYYREEENGRGNFPPRFSGLQFPNYSSELNVNALELDDSALYLCASSLGAAAEQYFGPGTRLTVT.

This chain joins TRBV4-1 and TRBJ2-1; 9 bases are shared with TRBD2. This CDR3 has 15 residues. Germline V CDR1 and CDR2: MGHRA, YSYEKL. The chain's CDR3 is CSSQALAGGLGEQFF. CDR3 coding DNA: TGCAGCAGCCAAGCACTGGCGGGGGGGCTTGGTGAGCAGTTCTTC.

The chain combines TRBV10-3 with TRBJ2-1, with 7 bases that match TRBD2. The CDR3 has 14 residues. Germline values: CDR1 ENHRY, CDR2 SYGVKD. Trimming removed 11 bases from V and 4 bases from J; junction bases left unmatched: 11. CDR3 residues: CASRRGSPYNEQFF. The CDR3 region has the DNA TGTGCCTCCCGGCGGGGGTCCCCTTACAATGAGCAGTTCTTC.

This clone was observed once. The V and J genes are TRBV19 and TRBJ2-1; TRBD2 aligns across 11 bases. In germline, CDR1 is LNHDA, CDR2 SQIVND (reference sequence). The CDR3 is 15 amino acids. The V gene end was trimmed by 3 bases and the J gene end by 6 bases; junction bases not matched to a gene: 4. CDR3 DNA: TGTGCCAGTAGTATTTTAGCGGGAGGGGCCAATGAGCAGTTCTTC. Translation gives CASSILAGGANEQFF.

This rearrangement joins TRBV5-6 to TRBJ2-7; D may be TRBD2 (6 bases). CDR3 size: 13 residues. Trimming cost V 0 bases and J 7 bases, with 11 bases left between them. Per the germline V gene, CDR1 is SGHDT and CDR2 is YYEEEE. CDR3 loop: CASSLGRVREQYF. In nucleotides, the CDR3 is TGTGCCAGCAGCTTGGGGAGGGTGAGGGAGCAGTACTTC.

The chain couples TRBV6-1 to TRBJ1-6; 9 bases agree with TRBD1. The CDR3 loop spans 13 amino acids. The germline V gene encodes CDR1 MNHNS and CDR2 SASEGT. Germline trimming cut 8 bases from V and 8 bases from J; bases unmatched to any gene: 4. In DNA form, the CDR3 reads TGTGCCAGCCAGGACAGGGGATATTCACCCCTCCACTTT. Its translation is CASQDRGYSPLHF.

The J gene is TRBJ1-2, the V gene TRBV30; maybe TRBD1 (5 bases). The CDR3 length is 13 residues. Germline V lookup: CDR1 GTSNPN, CDR2 SVGIG (reference sequence). V lost 4 bases and J lost 7, with 16 bases in between. The CDR3 nucleotides are TGTGCCTGGAACGGCGGACGGGGGGGTGGCTACACCTTC. Translated: CAWNGGRGGGYTF.

This chain joins TRBV19 and TRBJ2-7, with 8 bases aligning to TRBD1. V shed 9 bases, J shed 6 bases, and the junction held 13 bases outside the gene matches. From germline, CDR1 is LNHDA and CDR2 SQIVND (reference sequence). This CDR3 has 14 amino acids. In DNA, the CDR3 is TGTGCCAGCTGGGCCGGGACAGGAGGGTCCGAGCAGTACTTC. The encoded protein is CASWAGTGGSEQYF.

J is TRBJ2-7 and V is TRBV10-3; D unresolved. The germline V gene encodes CDR1 ENHRY and CDR2 SYGVKD. Trimming cost V 6 bases and J 0 bases, with 9 bases left between them. The CDR3 contains 13 residues. The CDR3: CAISPKSSYEQYF. CDR3 in DNA: TGTGCCATCAGCCCCAAGAGCTCCTACGAGCAGTACTTC.

The chain recombines TRBV5-4 with TRBJ2-6; tentative D call: TRBD2 (6 bases). CDR3 length: 15 residues. The germline gives CDR1 SGHNT, CDR2 YYREEE (reference sequence). With 2 bases removed from V and 2 bases from J, the gap between germline ends came to 8 bases. This CDR3 is CASSFAGTGANVLTF. The CDR3 DNA follows: TGTGCCAGCAGCTTTGCGGGAACTGGGGCCAACGTCCTGACTTTC. Full variable domain (remainder filled in from reference TRBV5-4 and TRBJ2-6): ETGVTQSPTHLIKTRGQQVTLRCSSQSGHNTVSWYQQALGQGPQFIFQYYREEENGRGNFPPRFSGLQFPNYSSELNVNALELDDSALYLCASSFAGTGANVLTFGAGSRLTVL.

The V gene is TRBV2, the J gene TRBJ2-3; the D gene is possibly TRBD2 (7 bases). Trimming cost V 0 bases and J 5 bases, with 21 bases left between them. From germline, CDR1 is SNHLY and CDR2 FYNNEI. CDR3 length: 18 amino acids. The CDR3 sequence is CASSEARGGTFLRDTQYF. The CDR3 DNA is TGTGCCAGCAGTGAAGCAAGGGGGGGGACTTTCCTTAGAGATACGCAGTATTTT.

This rearrangement joins TRBV7-2 to TRBJ1-2, with a possible D match to TRBD1 (5 bases). Trimming took off 1 base at V and 4 bases at J, with 7 bases between the two ends. CDR1 and CDR2 from the germline V gene are SGHTA and FQGNSA. The CDR3 length is 13 residues. The CDR3 DNA sequence: TGTGCCAGCAGCTTAGAAGGGGTCTATGGCTACACCTTC. Protein sequence: CASSLEGVYGYTF.